This T cell receptor (beta chain) is drawn from a study of cytomegalovirus exposure and HLA in healthy donors. As for this clone: Antigen: not known.

Notes on the study in general: The authors assumed roughly uniform sequencing depth across donors for presence/absence analyses. Some highly shared sequence variants likely arose as a pipeline artifact.

The CDR3 loop spans 18 amino acids. V lost 1 base and J 0 bases, leaving 16 bases between the germline ends. Germline values: CDR1 MNHNS, CDR2 SASEGT. It was with 60 Vbeta and 13 Jbeta primers that the PCR ran. In the original processing: The count from a later analysis was tens of millions of unique TCR beta chains, some 10 million of them shared. Here immunoSEQ multiplex PCR was the method, and the copy in TCRdb shows in-frame clones only, minus some. Clonal size and the V and J genes are those of that table, whereas D and trimming came from the DNA. The table lists some 120,000 clones, roughly 83% of them singletons, with roughly 2% in the top ten.

The sequence came from a young man in good health and CMV-seronegative. Specimen: PBMCs. This chain connects TRBV6-1 to TRBJ2-4; tentative D call: TRBD1 (5 bases). CDR3 bases: TGTGCCAGCAGTGAAGACCGGACAAATCCTGTAGCCAAAAACATTCAGTACTTC. It codes for CASSEDRTNPVAKNIQYF.